A single T cell receptor beta chain is shown here with its context. The junction and the germline gene differ at one end; a read error may be behind it. The data derive from a study of blood T cells in healthy people across ages. Primed by a sample-barcoded 5' primer and a J-beta primer mix, a second PCR proceeded for about 7 to 11 cycles. Via MiXCR, TCRdb re-called the 5' RACE reads, giving one row per CDR3 protein. Of around 1,900,000 distinct CDR3 sequences in the sample, 39% are singletons; the top ten hold roughly 24%. CDR1 is SGHNT, CDR2 YENEEA, per germline. The CDR3 is made up of 13 amino acids.

This clonotype was sampled from a human donor in good health. This chain links TRBV11-3 with TRBJ2-1, with D unresolved. Sequenced input: blood. The CDR3 nucleotides are TGTGCCGGCAGCTTAGATCTGAACAATGAGCAGTTCTTC. Protein: CAGSLDLNNEQFF. Full variable domain (missing parts from reference TRBV11-3 and TRBJ2-1): EAGVVQSPRYKIIEKKQPVAFWCNPISGHNTLYWYLQNLGQGPELLIRYENEEAVDDSQLPKDRFSAERLKGVDSTLKIQPAELGDSAVYLCAGSLDLNNEQFFGPGTRLTVL.